The 14 T cell receptor beta chains listed next were all sequenced from one sample in a study of T cells after yellow fever vaccination. TCRdb independently ran MiXCR on the 5' RACE reads; one entry per CDR3 protein. The sample includes some 110,000 distinct CDR3 sequences, more than 5.5% seen only once; the top ten take roughly 2.5%. The source was CD4+ T cells sorted from PBMCs, collected about 49 days after the first yellow fever vaccination. These receptors all come from a man aged 18 to 29 who received the YFV17D yellow fever vaccine.

This clonotype was observed a handful of times. The V gene is TRBV10-3, the J gene TRBJ2-5; TRBD2 aligns across 7 bases. V shed 6 bases, J shed 2 bases, and the junction held 9 bases outside the gene matches. The CDR3 covers 15 residues. The germline V gene has CDR1 ENHRY and CDR2 SYGVKD. The CDR3 loop is CAIRPSGGPQETQYF. DNA of the CDR3: TGTGCCATCAGACCGTCGGGGGGACCTCAAGAGACCCAGTACTTC.

This clonotype occurred many times. This rearrangement joins TRBV4-3 to TRBJ2-3; tentative D call: TRBD2 (6 bases). The CDR3 is 13 amino acids. V was trimmed by 1 base and J by 5 bases, leaving 7 bases between them. Germline loops: CDR1 LGHNA, CDR2 YSLEER. DNA for the CDR3: TGCGCCAGCAGCCAAGCCGGGAGAGATACGCAGTATTTT. Translated, it gives CASSQAGRDTQYF.

This clonotype was observed at least ten times. The chain carries TRBV7-9 and TRBJ2-7; no firm D call. This CDR3 contains 14 residues. Trimming shortened V by 3 bases and J by 6 bases, and 15 bases separated the two germline ends. Per the germline V gene, CDR1 is SEHNR and CDR2 is FQNEAQ (reference sequence). For the CDR3, the DNA is TGTGCCAGCAGCTTTCCAGATCCCGGGCGCGAGCAGTACTTC. Its protein product is CASSFPDPGREQYF.

Ten or more counts support this clonotype. V and J are TRBV5-1 and TRBJ2-3, with TRBD2 as a possible D gene (6 bases). Germline assignment: CDR1 SGHRS and CDR2 YFSETQ. This CDR3 has 14 amino acids. The germline V and J ends were trimmed by 5 bases and 5 bases, with 15 bases remaining between them. The CDR3 spells CASRGRPGVDTQYF. The CDR3 DNA follows: TGCGCCAGCAGGGGCAGGCCGGGAGTAGATACGCAGTATTTT.

The rearrangement links TRBV6-1 to TRBJ1-5, with D tentatively TRBD1 (5 bases). Germline CDR1 and CDR2: MNHNS and SASEGT. V shed 4 bases and J shed 6 bases, with 16 bases lying between them. The CDR3 has 15 residues. CDR3 protein: CASSANGGLGQPQHF. CDR3 sequence (DNA): TGTGCCAGCAGTGCCAATGGGGGTTTAGGTCAGCCCCAGCATTTT.

This clonotype was counted many times. The V call is TRBV11-2, the J call TRBJ2-1; D is possibly TRBD2 (5 bases). The V and J ends lost 5 bases and 0 bases respectively, with 14 bases between them. The CDR3 consists of 16 residues. Germline CDR1 and CDR2: SGHAT and FQNNGV. The CDR3 DNA reads TGTGCCAGCAGCCCAAGGACTTCGAGCTCCTACAATGAGCAGTTCTTC. Translated: CASSPRTSSSYNEQFF.

This clonotype was seen at least ten times. This chain connects TRBV18 to TRBJ1-2; TRBD1 is a possible D gene (5 bases). Trimming left V 4 bases short and J 4 bases short, with 10 bases between. CDR3 length equals 13 residues. Looked up from germline, CDR1 is KGHSH and CDR2 is LQKENI. This chain's CDR3 is CASSLDTVYGYTF. DNA of the CDR3: TGTGCCAGCTCACTGGACACGGTCTATGGCTACACCTTC.

In its sample, this clonotype was seen many times. The rearrangement uses TRBV7-2 and TRBJ2-2; 12 nucleotides align to TRBD2. This CDR3 spans 16 amino acids. CDR1 and CDR2 (germline): SGHTA, FQGNSA. Unmatched junction bases numbered 6, after V lost 2 bases and J lost 8 bases. The CDR3 DNA reads TGTGCCAGCAGCTTATGGACTAGCGGGGAGAGGGGGGAGCTGTTTTTT. It codes for CASSLWTSGERGELFF.

The V gene is TRBV7-3, the J gene TRBJ2-4, with D possibly TRBD1 on 6 matching bases. The V and J ends lost 6 bases and 0 bases respectively, with 15 bases between them. Germline V gene sequence: CDR1 SGHTA, CDR2 FQGTGA. The CDR3 loop spans 16 amino acids. This CDR3 is CASSPTGSLAKNIQYF. The CDR3 DNA follows: TGTGCCAGCAGTCCGACAGGCTCCCTAGCCAAAAACATTCAGTACTTC.

This clonotype has ten or more counts. The chain links TRBV10-3 to TRBJ1-1; D remains ambiguous. Trimming removed 0 bases at V and 4 bases at J, with 12 bases between. Germline V CDR1 and CDR2: ENHRY, SYGVKD. The CDR3 consists of 15 residues. The CDR3 is CAISESGEMGTEAFF. DNA of the CDR3: TGTGCCATCAGTGAGTCTGGGGAAATGGGCACTGAAGCTTTCTTT.

In this sample, this clonotype turned up many times. This chain links TRBV5-1 with TRBJ2-1; D remains unclear. Germline V gives CDR1 SGHRS, CDR2 YFSETQ. CDR3 size: 13 residues. The V and J ends lost 4 bases and 10 bases respectively, with 15 bases between them. The CDR3 here is CASSRTGLGEQFF. CDR3 nucleotides: TGCGCCAGCAGCCGGACGGGCCTCGGGGAGCAGTTCTTC.

This clonotype has ten or more counts. CDR3 in DNA: TGTGCCAGCAGCCCCGACAGGAGTAGCACAGATACGCAGTATTTT. It is translated as CASSPDRSSTDTQYF. The gene calls are TRBV5-6 and TRBJ2-3, with D perhaps matching TRBD1 (6 bases). CDR1 is SGHDT and CDR2 is YYEEEE in the germline V gene. CDR3 length: 15 residues. V was shortened by 4 bases and J by 0 bases, with 12 bases between the two germline ends.

This clonotype came up many times. The chain carries TRBV4-1 and TRBJ1-2; D may be TRBD1 (6 bases). CDR1 is MGHRA, CDR2 YSYEKL, per germline. This CDR3 contains 15 residues. The V end was cut by 1 base, the J end by 6 bases, with 15 bases between. CDR3 DNA: TGCGCCAGCAGCCAAGTGGGGGCTCGGACGAATGGCTACACCTTC. As protein: CASSQVGARTNGYTF.

This clonotype was seen many times. The chain employs TRBV20-1 and TRBJ2-2, with TRBD1 identical over 8 bases. V shed 8 bases, J shed 4 bases, and the junction held 6 bases outside the gene matches. The germline gives CDR1 DFQATT, CDR2 SNEGSKA (reference sequence). The CDR3 has 13 amino acids. The CDR3 loop is CSTPDRATGELFF. Here the CDR3 DNA reads TGCAGTACCCCGGACAGGGCCACCGGGGAGCTGTTTTTT.